This passage covers 8 T cell receptor beta chains from one sample sequenced in a study of shared clonotypes between healthy human individuals. Some clones are missing from TCRdb's copy, which holds only in-frame ones; the method was immunoSEQ multiplex PCR. The sample lists about 1.1 million clones, around three quarters occurring once. The sample was memory CD4+ T cells from PBMCs. The subset was: CD45RA-negative fraction. The source of these receptors is a man younger than 30 in good health. Some clones in this sample may be carry-over from other donors' samples.

J is TRBJ2-5 and V is TRBV27; no clear D gene. Trimming removed 3 bases at V and 4 bases at J, with 15 bases between. Germline V lookup: CDR1 MNHEY, CDR2 SMNVEV (reference sequence). CDR3 length: 15 amino acids. CDR3 DNA sequence: TGTGCCAGCAGTTTCTGGGGAAGGGTCCGAGAGACCCAGTACTTC. The encoded protein is CASSFWGRVRETQYF.

To note about this clone: Additional DNA sequences in this sample encode the identical CDR3. This rearrangement joins TRBV7-6 to TRBJ2-2; D is undetermined. V lost 5 bases and J lost 2, with 6 bases in between. CDR3 length: 13 residues. Germline CDR1 reads SGHVS; CDR2 reads FNYEAQ. The CDR3 region is CASSLTNTGELFF. The CDR3 DNA reads TGTGCCAGCAGCCTCACCAACACCGGGGAGCTGTTTTTT.

The gene calls are TRBV18 and TRBJ2-7, with D unresolved. V lost 5 bases and J lost 7, with 12 bases in between. Per germline, CDR1 KGHSH and CDR2 LQKENI. CDR3 length equals 12 residues. The CDR3 bases are TGTGCCAGCTCATCTCAGGTGCGAGAGCAGTACTTC. Translating gives CASSSQVREQYF.

In this sample, this clone turned up many times. V usage is TRBV19 and J usage is TRBJ2-7; 7 positions match TRBD2. V lost 6 bases to trimming and J lost 1 base; unmatched junction nucleotides: 9. This CDR3 is 15 amino acids long. Germline assignment: CDR1 LNHDA and CDR2 SQIVND (reference sequence). The DNA of the CDR3 is TGTGCCAGTAGCGTCCGGGGGGAAAGATCCTACGAGCAGTACTTC. Amino acid sequence: CASSVRGERSYEQYF.

This chain connects TRBV11-3 to TRBJ2-3, with TRBD1 identical over 7 bases. In germline, CDR1 is SGHNT, CDR2 YENEEA. Trimming took 1 base from V and 4 from J; bases not matched to a gene: 5. The CDR3 sequence is 15 residues long. CDR3 amino acids: CASSLGQGVADTQYF. The DNA of the CDR3 is TGTGCCAGCAGCTTAGGCCAGGGGGTAGCAGATACGCAGTATTTT.

The chain joins TRBV11-2 to TRBJ2-7; 11 nucleotides line up with TRBD2. CDR3 size: 14 residues. V dropped 4 bases and J dropped 4; count of bases not matched to a gene: 3. CDR1 is SGHAT, CDR2 FQNNGV, per germline. CDR3 in amino acids: CASSSLAGGYEQYF. DNA of the CDR3: TGTGCCAGCAGCTCCTTAGCGGGAGGGTACGAGCAGTACTTC.

This clone was recorded at least ten times. The chain carries TRBV10-2 and TRBJ2-3; a possible D gene is TRBD2 (5 bases). Trimming pared 3 bases from V and 5 bases from J, leaving 12 bases between. Per germline, CDR1 WSHSY and CDR2 SAAADI. The CDR3 has 14 residues. CDR3: CASSDITSLDTQYF. The CDR3 region has the DNA TGCGCCAGCAGTGATATCACTAGTTTAGATACGCAGTATTTT.

This clone was seen more than once but under ten times. The chain has TRBV4-3 and TRBJ1-1, with D unresolved. Germline lookup yields CDR1 LGHNA and CDR2 YSLEER. The CDR3 is made up of 14 amino acids. V was trimmed by 6 bases and J by 1 base, leaving 12 bases between them. The CDR3 is CASSLGRENTEAFF. CDR3 nucleotides: TGCGCCAGCAGTCTCGGTCGGGAGAACACTGAAGCTTTCTTT.